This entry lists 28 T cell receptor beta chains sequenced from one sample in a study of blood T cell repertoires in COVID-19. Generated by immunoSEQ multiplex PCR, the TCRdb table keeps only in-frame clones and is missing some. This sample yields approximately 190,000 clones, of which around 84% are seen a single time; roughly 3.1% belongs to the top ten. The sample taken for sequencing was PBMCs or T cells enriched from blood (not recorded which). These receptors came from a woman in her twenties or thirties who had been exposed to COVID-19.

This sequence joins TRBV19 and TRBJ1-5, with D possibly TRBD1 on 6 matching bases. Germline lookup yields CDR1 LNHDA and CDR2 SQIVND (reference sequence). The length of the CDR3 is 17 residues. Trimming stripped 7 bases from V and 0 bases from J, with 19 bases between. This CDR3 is CASTADSAGLSNQPQHF. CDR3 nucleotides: TGTGCCAGTACCGCGGACAGCGCAGGGCTTAGCAATCAGCCCCAGCATTTT.

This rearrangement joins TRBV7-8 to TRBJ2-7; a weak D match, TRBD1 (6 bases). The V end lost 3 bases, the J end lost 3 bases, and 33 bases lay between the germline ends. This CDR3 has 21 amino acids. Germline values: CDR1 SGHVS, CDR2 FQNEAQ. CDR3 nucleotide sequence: TGTGCCAGCAGCTTTTTTCCATCCCCCGGACAGTCTAACGCCCCCCTCTACGAGCAGTACTTC. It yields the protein CASSFFPSPGQSNAPLYEQYF.

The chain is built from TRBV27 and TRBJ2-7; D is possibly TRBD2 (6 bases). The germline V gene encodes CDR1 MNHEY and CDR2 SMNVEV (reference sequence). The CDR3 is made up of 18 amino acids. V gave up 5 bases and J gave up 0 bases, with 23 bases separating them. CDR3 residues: CASSALSWAGLTSYEQYF. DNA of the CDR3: TGTGCCAGCAGTGCGCTGTCTTGGGCGGGGCTAACCTCCTACGAGCAGTACTTC.

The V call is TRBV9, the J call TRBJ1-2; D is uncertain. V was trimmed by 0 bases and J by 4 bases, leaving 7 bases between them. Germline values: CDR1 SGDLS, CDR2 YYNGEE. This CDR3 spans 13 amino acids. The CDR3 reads CASSVGTAYGYTF. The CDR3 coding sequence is TGTGCCAGCAGCGTAGGAACAGCCTATGGCTACACCTTC.

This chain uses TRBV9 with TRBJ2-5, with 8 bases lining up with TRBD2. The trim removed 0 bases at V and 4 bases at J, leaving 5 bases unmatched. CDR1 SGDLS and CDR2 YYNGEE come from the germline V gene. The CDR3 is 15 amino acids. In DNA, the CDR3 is TGTGCCAGCAGCGTAGTCGGGGGGGCCCCAGAGACCCAGTACTTC. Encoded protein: CASSVVGGAPETQYF.

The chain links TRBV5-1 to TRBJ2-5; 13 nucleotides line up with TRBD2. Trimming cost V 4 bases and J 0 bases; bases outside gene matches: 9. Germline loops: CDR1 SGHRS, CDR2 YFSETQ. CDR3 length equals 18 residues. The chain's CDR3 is CASSHPGLAGMYQETQYF. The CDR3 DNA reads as TGCGCCAGCAGCCACCCGGGACTAGCGGGGATGTACCAAGAGACCCAGTACTTC.

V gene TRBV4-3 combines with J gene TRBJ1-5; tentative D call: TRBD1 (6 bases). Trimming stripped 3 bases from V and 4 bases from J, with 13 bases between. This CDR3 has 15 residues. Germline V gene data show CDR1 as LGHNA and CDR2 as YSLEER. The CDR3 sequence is CASSHSQQGNQPQHF. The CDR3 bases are TGCGCCAGCAGCCACAGCCAACAGGGAAATCAGCCCCAGCATTTT.

The CDR3 DNA reads as TGTGCCAGCAGCGTGTCAGGGGAGCACACCGGGGAGCTGTTTTTT. This sequence encodes CASSVSGEHTGELFF. The gene calls are TRBV9 and TRBJ2-2, with D possibly being TRBD1 (6 bases). CDR1 and CDR2 from the germline V gene are SGDLS and YYNGEE. There are 15 residues in the CDR3. V dropped 2 bases and J dropped 3 bases, with 11 bases sitting between them.

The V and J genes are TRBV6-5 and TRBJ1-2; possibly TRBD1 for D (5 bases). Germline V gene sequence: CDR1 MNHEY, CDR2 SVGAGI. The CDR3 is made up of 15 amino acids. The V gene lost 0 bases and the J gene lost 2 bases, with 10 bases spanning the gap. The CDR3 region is CASSYSWTPNYGYTF. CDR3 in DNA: TGTGCCAGCAGTTACTCTTGGACACCCAACTATGGCTACACCTTC.

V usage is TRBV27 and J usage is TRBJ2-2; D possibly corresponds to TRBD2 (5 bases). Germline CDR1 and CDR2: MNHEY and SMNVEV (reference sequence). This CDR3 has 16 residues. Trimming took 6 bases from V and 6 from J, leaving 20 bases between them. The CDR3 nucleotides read TGTGCCAGCAGCTCCCTTTCAGAGGGCTACGCCGGGGAGCTGTTTTTT. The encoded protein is CASSSLSEGYAGELFF.

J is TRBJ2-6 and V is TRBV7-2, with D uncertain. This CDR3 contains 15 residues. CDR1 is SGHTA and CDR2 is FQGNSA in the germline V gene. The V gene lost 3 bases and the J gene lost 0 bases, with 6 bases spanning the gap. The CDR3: CASSFSSSGANVLTF. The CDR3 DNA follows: TGTGCCAGCAGCTTCTCGAGCTCTGGGGCCAACGTCCTGACTTTC. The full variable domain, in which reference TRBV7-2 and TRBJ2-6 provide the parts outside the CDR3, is GAGVSQSPSNKVTEKGKDVELRCDPISGHTALYWYRQSLGQGLEFLIYFQGNSAPDKSGLPSDRFSAERTGGSVSTLTIQRTQQEDSAVYLCASSFSSSGANVLTFGAGSRLTVL.

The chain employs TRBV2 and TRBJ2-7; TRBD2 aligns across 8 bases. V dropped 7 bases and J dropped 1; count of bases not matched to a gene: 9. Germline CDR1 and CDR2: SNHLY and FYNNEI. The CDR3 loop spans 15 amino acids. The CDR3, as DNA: TGTGCCAGCATCTCCGGAGCGGGAGCATCCTACGAGCAGTACTTC. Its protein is CASISGAGASYEQYF. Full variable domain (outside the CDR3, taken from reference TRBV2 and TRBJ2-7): EPEVTQTPSHQVTQMGQEVILRCVPISNHLYFYWYRQILGQKVEFLVSFYNNEISEKSEIFDDQFSVERPDGSNFTLKIRSTKLEDSAMYFCASISGAGASYEQYFGPGTRLTVT.

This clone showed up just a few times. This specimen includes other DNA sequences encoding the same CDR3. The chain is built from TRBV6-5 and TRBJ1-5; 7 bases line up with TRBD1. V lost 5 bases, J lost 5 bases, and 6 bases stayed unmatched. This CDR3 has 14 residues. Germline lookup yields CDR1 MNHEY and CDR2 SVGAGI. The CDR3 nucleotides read TGTGCCAGCAGTCCAGGGGGAAAGCATCAGCCCCAGCATTTT. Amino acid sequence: CASSPGGKHQPQHF.

The CDR3 spells CASSTAGWNYGYTF. The CDR3 DNA reads as TGTGCCAGCAGCACCGCGGGCTGGAACTATGGCTACACCTTC. J is TRBJ1-2 and V is TRBV7-9; no definite D call. The CDR3 extends over 14 amino acids. Trimming pared 5 bases from V and 2 bases from J, leaving 12 bases between. The germline V gene encodes CDR1 SEHNR and CDR2 FQNEAQ (reference sequence). Full variable domain (rest looked up from reference TRBV7-9 and TRBJ1-2): DTGVSQNPRHKITKRGQNVTFRCDPISEHNRLYWYRQTLGQGPEFLTYFQNEAQLEKSRLLSDRFSAERPKGSFSTLEIQRTEQGDSAMYLCASSTAGWNYGYTFGSGTRLTVV.

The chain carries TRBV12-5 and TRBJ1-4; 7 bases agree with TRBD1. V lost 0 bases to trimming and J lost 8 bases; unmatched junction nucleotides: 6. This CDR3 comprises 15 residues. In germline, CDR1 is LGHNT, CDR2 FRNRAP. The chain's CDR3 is CASGLVGDSLEKLFF. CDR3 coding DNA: TGTGCTAGTGGTTTGGTAGGGGACAGCCTGGAAAAACTGTTTTTT.

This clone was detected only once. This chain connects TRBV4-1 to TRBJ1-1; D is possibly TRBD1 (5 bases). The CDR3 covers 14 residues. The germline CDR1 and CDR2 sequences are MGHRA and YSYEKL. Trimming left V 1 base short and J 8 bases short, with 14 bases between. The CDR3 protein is CASSQVSPGLEAFF. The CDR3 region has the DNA TGCGCCAGCAGCCAAGTCAGTCCGGGACTAGAAGCTTTCTTT.

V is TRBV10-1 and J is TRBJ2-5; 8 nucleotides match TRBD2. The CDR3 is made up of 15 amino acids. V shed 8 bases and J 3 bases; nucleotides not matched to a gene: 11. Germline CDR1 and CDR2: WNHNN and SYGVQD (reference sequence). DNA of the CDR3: TGCGCCAGCTACCTTGACACGCGGGGGGAAGAGACCCAGTACTTC. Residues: CASYLDTRGEETQYF.

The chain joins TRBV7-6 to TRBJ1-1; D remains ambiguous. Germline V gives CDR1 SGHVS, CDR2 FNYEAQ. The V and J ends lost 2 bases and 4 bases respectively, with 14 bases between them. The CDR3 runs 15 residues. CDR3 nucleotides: TGTGCCAGCAGCTTATGGTCAGGAACCGCCACTGAAGCTTTCTTT. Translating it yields CASSLWSGTATEAFF.

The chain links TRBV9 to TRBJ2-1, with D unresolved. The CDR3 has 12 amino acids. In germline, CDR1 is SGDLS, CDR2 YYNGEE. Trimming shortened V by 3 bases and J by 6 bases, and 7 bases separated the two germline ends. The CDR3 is CASSDSFNEQFF. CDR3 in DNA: TGTGCCAGCAGCGACAGTTTCAATGAGCAGTTCTTC.

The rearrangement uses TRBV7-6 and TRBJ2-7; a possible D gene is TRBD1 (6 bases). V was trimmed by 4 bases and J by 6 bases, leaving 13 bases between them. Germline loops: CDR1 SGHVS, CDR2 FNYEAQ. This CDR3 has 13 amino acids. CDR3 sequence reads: CASSSSQGSEQYF. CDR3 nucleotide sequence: TGTGCCAGCAGCTCCTCACAGGGCTCCGAGCAGTACTTC.

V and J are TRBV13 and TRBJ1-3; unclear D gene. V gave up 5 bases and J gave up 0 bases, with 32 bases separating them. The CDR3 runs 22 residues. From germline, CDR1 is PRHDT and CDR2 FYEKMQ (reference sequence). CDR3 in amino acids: CASSAILDPARIITFSGNTIYF. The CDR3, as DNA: TGTGCCAGCAGCGCCATCCTCGACCCGGCCAGGATCATCACCTTCTCTGGAAACACCATATATTTT.

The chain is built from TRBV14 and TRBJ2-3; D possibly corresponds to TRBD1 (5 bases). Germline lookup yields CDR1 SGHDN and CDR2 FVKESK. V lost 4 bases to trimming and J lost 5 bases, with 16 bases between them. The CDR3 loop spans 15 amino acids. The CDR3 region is CASSRARQGVDTQYF. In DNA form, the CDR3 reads TGTGCCAGCAGCCGGGCGCGGCAGGGCGTAGATACGCAGTATTTT.

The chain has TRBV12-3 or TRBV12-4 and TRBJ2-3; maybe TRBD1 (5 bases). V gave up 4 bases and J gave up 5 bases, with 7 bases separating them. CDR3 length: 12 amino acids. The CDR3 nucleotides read TGTGCCAGCAGTTCAAGGGGAGATACGCAGTATTTT. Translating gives CASSSRGDTQYF.

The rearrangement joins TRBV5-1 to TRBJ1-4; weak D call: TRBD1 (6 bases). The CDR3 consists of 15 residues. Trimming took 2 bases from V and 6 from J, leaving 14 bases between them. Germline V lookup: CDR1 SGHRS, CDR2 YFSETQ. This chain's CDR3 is CASSLQGILDEKLFF. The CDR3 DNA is TGCGCCAGCAGCTTACAGGGTATATTGGATGAAAAACTGTTTTTT.

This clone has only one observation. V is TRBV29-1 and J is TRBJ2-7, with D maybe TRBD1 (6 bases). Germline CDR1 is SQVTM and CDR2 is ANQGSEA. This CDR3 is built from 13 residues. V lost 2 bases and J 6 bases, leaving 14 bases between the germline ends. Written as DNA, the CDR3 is TGCAGCGTTGAAAAGCAGGGGCAGGGCGAGCAGTACTTC. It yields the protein CSVEKQGQGEQYF.

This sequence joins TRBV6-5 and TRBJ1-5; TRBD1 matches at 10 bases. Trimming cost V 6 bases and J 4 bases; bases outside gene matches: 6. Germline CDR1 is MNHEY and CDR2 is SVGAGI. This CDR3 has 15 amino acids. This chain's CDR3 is CASRRTGGRNQPQHF. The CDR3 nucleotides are TGTGCCAGCAGAAGGACAGGGGGACGAAATCAGCCCCAGCATTTT.

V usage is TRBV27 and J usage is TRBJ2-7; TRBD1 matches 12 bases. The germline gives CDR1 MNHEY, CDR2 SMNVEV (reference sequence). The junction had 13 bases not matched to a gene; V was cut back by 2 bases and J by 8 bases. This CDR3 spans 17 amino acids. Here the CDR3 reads CASSLIGGTGGPFKQYF. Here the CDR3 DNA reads TGTGCCAGCAGTTTAATAGGTGGGACAGGGGGCCCTTTCAAGCAGTACTTC.

The CDR3 is CASSHLRDSGEDGYTF. The CDR3 region has the DNA TGCGCCAGCAGCCATCTCCGGGACTCCGGAGAGGATGGCTACACCTTC. The chain joins TRBV5-1 to TRBJ1-2; D might be TRBD1 (5 bases). This CDR3 spans 16 amino acids. The germline V gene has CDR1 SGHRS and CDR2 YFSETQ. V lost 4 bases, J lost 6 bases, and 22 bases lay in between. Based on the CDR3 plus reference TRBV5-1 and TRBJ1-2, the full variable domain is KAGVTQTPRYLIKTRGQQVTLSCSPISGHRSVSWYQQTPGQGLQFLFEYFSETQRNKGNFPGRFSGRQFSNSRSEMNVSTLELGDSALYLCASSHLRDSGEDGYTFGSGTRLTVV.